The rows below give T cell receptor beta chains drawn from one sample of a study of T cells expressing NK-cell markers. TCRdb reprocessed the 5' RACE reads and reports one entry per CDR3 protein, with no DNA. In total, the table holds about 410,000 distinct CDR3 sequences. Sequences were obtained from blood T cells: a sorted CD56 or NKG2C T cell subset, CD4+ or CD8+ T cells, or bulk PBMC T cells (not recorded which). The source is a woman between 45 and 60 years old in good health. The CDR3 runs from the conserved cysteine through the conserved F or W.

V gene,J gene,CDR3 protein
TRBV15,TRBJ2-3,CATSKETRGITDTQYF
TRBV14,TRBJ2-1,CASSRLVDNEQFF
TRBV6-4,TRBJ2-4,CASSGEDMIGNIQYF
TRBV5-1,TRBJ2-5,CASSSGVGSPGETQYF
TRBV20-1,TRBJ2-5,CSAIPGRRGETQYF
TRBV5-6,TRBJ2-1,CASSLPTGSQFF
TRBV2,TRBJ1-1,CASSAISTEAFF
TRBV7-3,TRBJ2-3,CASSFYRTDTQYF
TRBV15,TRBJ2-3,CATSRDRGQGPDTQYF
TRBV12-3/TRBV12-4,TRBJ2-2,CASSMGGANTGELFF
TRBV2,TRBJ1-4,CASSDPQGPSLGEKLFF
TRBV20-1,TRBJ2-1,CSASREAASHEQFF
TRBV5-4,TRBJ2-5,CASSSGGSLYQETQYF
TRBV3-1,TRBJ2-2,CASRERATNTGELFF
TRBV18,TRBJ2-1,CASSKPGPFFREEQFF